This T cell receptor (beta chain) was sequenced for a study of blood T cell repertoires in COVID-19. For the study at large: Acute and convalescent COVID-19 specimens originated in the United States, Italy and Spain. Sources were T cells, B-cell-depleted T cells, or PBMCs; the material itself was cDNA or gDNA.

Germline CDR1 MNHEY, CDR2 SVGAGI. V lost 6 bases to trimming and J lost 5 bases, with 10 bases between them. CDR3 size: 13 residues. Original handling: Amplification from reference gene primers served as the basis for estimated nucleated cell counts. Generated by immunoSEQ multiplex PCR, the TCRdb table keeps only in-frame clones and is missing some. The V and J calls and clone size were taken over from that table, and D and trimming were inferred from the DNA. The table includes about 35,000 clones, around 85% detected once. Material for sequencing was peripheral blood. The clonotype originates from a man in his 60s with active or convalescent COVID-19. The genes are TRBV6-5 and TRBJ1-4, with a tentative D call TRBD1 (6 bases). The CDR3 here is CASRGHGNEKLFF. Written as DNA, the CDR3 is TGTGCCAGCAGGGGACACGGAAATGAAAAACTGTTTTTT.